This T cell receptor (beta chain) was captured in a study of cytomegalovirus exposure and HLA in healthy donors. Study results and caveats: A prior analysis recorded that most TCR beta V segments were productive about 87% or about 30% of the time.

Both 60 Vbeta primers and 13 Jbeta primers went into the PCR. This table comes from immunoSEQ multiplex PCR, and its TCRdb copy is limited to in-frame clones, with some not included. The profile shows approximately 190,000 clones, over 70% of them singletons. A word on this clone: Its matching antigen is unknown.

V lost 1 base to trimming and J lost 0 bases; unmatched junction nucleotides: 3. Germline-derived CDR1 and CDR2 are SEHNR and FQNEAQ (reference sequence). This CDR3 has 16 residues. Input material: PBMCs. The chain combines TRBV7-9 with TRBJ2-1, with 7 bases that match TRBD1. This TCR was recovered from a young woman in good health and CMV-seropositive. CDR3 sequence (DNA): TGTGCCAGCAGCTTAGGACAGGGAAGCTCCTACAATGAGCAGTTCTTC. It yields the protein CASSLGQGSSYNEQFF.